This T cell receptor beta chain is from a study of blood T cell repertoires in COVID-19. Across the whole study: Samples representing acute and convalescent COVID-19 were sourced from the United States, Italy and Spain.

Participants came from about two dozen US areas, aged about 18 to 100 years. Clones were sequenced by immunoSEQ multiplex PCR, and TCRdb holds only the in-frame ones, with some missing. The sample lists 230,000 or so clones, around 82% occurring once. The germline gives CDR1 SQVTM, CDR2 ANQGSEA. This CDR3 is built from 13 residues. The V and J ends lost 4 bases and 1 base respectively, with 10 bases between them. V and J are TRBV29-1 and TRBJ2-5; D is unclear. The sample taken for sequencing was PBMCs or T cells enriched from blood (not recorded which). The clonotype originates from a man aged 50 or older who had recovered from COVID-19. The CDR3: CSVVSNLQETQYF. In DNA, the CDR3 is TGCAGCGTTGTGTCTAACCTCCAAGAGACCCAGTACTTC.